A selection of T cell receptor beta chains follows, all from one sample in a study of blood T cell repertoires in COVID-19. Method: immunoSEQ multiplex PCR; TCRdb's copy keeps in-frame clones and lacks some. The sample gives 81,000 or so clones, 85% of which show up once; 9.6% is in the top ten. Sequenced input: peripheral blood. The source is a man in his fifties with COVID-19, enrolled during active disease. CDR3s include the opening cysteine and the closing phenylalanine or tryptophan. D genes are given only for firm matches. Not every row has a clone size; where given, it reads once, few, many or a size class.

d_gene	j_gene	v_gene	abundance	CDR3aa
.	TRBJ2-7	TRBV18	.	CASSPTSFYEQYF
TRBD1	TRBJ1-2	TRBV30	.	CAWSVSRTGRDGYTF
.	TRBJ2-3	TRBV28	.	CASSSRRQRHTQYF
.	TRBJ1-4	TRBV27	.	CASSTSTGPNEKLFF
TRBD1	TRBJ2-1	TRBV7-2	.	CASSLTGANYNEQFF
TRBD2	TRBJ2-1	TRBV7-9	.	CASSLAIAGGLDEQFF
TRBD1	TRBJ1-1	TRBV3-1/TRBV3-2	.	CAGSPDRVGSEAFF
.	TRBJ1-5	TRBV4-1	medium-sized	CASSHKGGNYQPQHF
TRBD2	TRBJ2-5	TRBV7-2	.	CASSLAYGRAGETQYF
TRBD2	TRBJ2-3	TRBV7-6	.	CASSLGLSGSGDTQYF
TRBD1	TRBJ2-7	TRBV28	.	CASSLTGDEQYF
.	TRBJ1-5	TRBV10-3	.	CAISESGSNQPQHF
.	TRBJ2-1	TRBV4-1	.	CASSQDLAAYNEQFF
.	TRBJ1-5	TRBV10-3	.	CAISSNNQPQHF
TRBD2	TRBJ2-3	TRBV4-1	.	CASSQVAGGPGTDTQYF
.	TRBJ1-1	TRBV6-5	.	CASSYSRGTEAFF
.	TRBJ2-1	TRBV19	medium-sized	CASSFASRLSYNEQFF